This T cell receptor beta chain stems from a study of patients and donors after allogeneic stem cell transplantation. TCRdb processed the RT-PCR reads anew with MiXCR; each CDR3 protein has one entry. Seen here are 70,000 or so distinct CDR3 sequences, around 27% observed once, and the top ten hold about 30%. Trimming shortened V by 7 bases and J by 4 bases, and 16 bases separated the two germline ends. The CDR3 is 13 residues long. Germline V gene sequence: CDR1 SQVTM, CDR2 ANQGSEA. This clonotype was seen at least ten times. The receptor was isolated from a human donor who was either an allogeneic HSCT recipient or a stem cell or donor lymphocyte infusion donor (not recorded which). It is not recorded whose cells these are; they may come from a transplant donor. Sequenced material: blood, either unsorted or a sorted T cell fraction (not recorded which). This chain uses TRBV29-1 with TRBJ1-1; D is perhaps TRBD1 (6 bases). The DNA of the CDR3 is TGCAGCGGTGTGTGGGGGCTGGGCACTGAAGCTTTCTTT. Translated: CSGVWGLGTEAFF.